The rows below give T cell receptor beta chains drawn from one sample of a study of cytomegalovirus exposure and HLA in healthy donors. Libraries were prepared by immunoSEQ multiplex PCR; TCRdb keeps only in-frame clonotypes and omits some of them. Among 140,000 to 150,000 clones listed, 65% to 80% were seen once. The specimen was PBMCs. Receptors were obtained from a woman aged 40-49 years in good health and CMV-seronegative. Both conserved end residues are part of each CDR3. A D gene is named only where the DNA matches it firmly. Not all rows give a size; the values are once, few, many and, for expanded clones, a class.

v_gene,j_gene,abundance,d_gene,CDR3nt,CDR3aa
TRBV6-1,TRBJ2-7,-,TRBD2,TGTGCCAGCAGTGGGGGGGAAGCGGGAGCTCCCTACGAGCAGTACTTC,CASSGGEAGAPYEQYF
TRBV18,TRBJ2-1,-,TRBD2,TGTGCCAGCTCACCGTTTAGCGGGAGCTCCTACAATGAGCAGTTCTTC,CASSPFSGSSYNEQFF
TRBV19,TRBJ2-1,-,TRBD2,TGTGCCAGTTCCGGACTAGCGTACGCCTACAATGAGCAGTTCTTC,CASSGLAYAYNEQFF
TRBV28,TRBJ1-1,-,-,TGTGCCAGCGGAGGGGTGATCACTGAAGCTTTCTTT,CASGGVITEAFF
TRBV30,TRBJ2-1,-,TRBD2,TGTGCCTGGAGTGTACCTCCAGCGGGACCCCTCAATGAGCAGTTCTTC,CAWSVPPAGPLNEQFF
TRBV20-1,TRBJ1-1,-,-,TGCAGTGCTAGAGGTCAGACTGAAGCTTTCTTT,CSARGQTEAFF
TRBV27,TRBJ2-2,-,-,TGTGCCAGCAGTCCACTCATGGGCCCGGGGACCGGGGAGCTGTTTTTT,CASSPLMGPGTGELFF
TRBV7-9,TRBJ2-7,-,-,TGTTCCAGCAGCTCGACAGTTTCCTACGAGCAGTACTTC,CSSSSTVSYEQYF
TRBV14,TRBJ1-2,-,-,TGTGCCAGCAGCCGGTTTGGACAGCCCAACTATGGCTACACCTTC,CASSRFGQPNYGYTF
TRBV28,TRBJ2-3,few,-,TGTGCCAGCAGTTCGGGTAGCGGTGTCACAGATACGCAGTATTTT,CASSSGSGVTDTQYF
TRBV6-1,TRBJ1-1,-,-,TGTGCCAGCGGTGTGCAGGGAGAGGGGGACACTGAAGCTTTCTTT,CASGVQGEGDTEAFF
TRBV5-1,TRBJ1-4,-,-,TGCGCCAGCAGCCTTTCTTCTTCAGATGAAAAACTGTTTTTT,CASSLSSSDEKLFF
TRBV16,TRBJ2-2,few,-,TGTGCCAGCAGCCTCACGGCGGGTCCCTCCGGGGAGCTGTTTTTT,CASSLTAGPSGELFF
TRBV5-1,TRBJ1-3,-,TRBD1,TGCGCCAGCAGCTTGGGACAGGGGCCTGGAAACACCATATATTTT,CASSLGQGPGNTIYF
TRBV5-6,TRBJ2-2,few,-,TGTGCCAGCAGAGGGGGTCTAGCCACCGGGGAGCTGTTTTTT,CASRGGLATGELFF
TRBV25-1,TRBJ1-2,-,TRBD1,TGTGCCAGCAGTGACCCCCGACAGGGGGCAGGATATGGCTACACCTTC,CASSDPRQGAGYGYTF
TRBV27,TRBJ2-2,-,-,TGTGCCAGCAGTTTCTCGAGGCGGGGCGGAGGGGACACCGGGGAGCTGTTTTTT,CASSFSRRGGGDTGELFF
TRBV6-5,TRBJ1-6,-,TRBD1,TGTGCCAGCAGCCCGGACAGGAGAAATTCACCCCTCCACTTT,CASSPDRRNSPLHF
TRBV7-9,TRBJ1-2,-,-,TGTGCCAGCAGCTTAGCAGGGGTTTCCTATGGCTACACCTTC,CASSLAGVSYGYTF
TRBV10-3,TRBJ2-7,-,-,TGTGCCATCTCACCCGGGTACGAGCAGTACTTC,CAISPGYEQYF
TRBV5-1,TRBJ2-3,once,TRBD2,TGCGCCAGCAGCAAGCTAGCGGGGGGTACAGATACGCAGTATTTT,CASSKLAGGTDTQYF
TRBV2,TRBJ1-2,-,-,TGTGCCAGCAGTGCTCAGGGGATCTATGGCTACACCTTC,CASSAQGIYGYTF
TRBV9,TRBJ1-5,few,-,TGTGCCAGCAGCGGGACAGATTATAGCAATCAGCCCCAGCATTTT,CASSGTDYSNQPQHF
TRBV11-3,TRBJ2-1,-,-,TGTGCCAGCAGCCGCGGACACCAGAGCTCCTACAATGAGCAGTTCTTC,CASSRGHQSSYNEQFF
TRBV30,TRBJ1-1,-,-,TGTGCCTGGAGCGCAACCAGGAGAGGGACTGAAGCTTTCTTT,CAWSATRRGTEAFF
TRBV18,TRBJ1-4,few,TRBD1,TGTGCCAGCTCACATCTTACGACAGGGACGGATGAAAAACTGTTTTTT,CASSHLTTGTDEKLFF
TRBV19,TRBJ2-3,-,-,TGTGCCAGTAGTCCAGGGGCACCAGATACGCAGTATTTT,CASSPGAPDTQYF
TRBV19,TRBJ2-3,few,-,TGTGCCAGTAGTCCAAGCCTACTTAGCACAGATACGCAGTATTTT,CASSPSLLSTDTQYF
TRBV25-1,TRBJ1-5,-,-,TGTGCCAGCAGTGAAGGCCAGGCTCTTAGCAATCAGCCCCAGCATTTT,CASSEGQALSNQPQHF
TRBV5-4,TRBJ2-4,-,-,TGTGCCAGCAGTCTATTAGCCAAAAACATTCAGTACTTC,CASSLLAKNIQYF
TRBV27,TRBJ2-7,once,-,TGTGCCAGCAGTTGGTCGGGTTCGTACGAGCAGTACTTC,CASSWSGSYEQYF
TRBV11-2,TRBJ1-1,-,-,TGTGCCAGCAGCTTAGTAGGGGCCACTGAAGCTTTCTTT,CASSLVGATEAFF
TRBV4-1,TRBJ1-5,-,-,TGCGCCAGCAGCCAAGATCCCCGGGGGGGGCGGAATCAGCCCCAGCATTTT,CASSQDPRGGRNQPQHF
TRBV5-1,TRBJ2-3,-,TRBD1,TGCGCCAGCAGCTGGGGACAGGGAGCAGATACGCAGTATTTT,CASSWGQGADTQYF
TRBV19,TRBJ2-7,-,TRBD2,TGTGCCAGTACCCCTGGCGGGAGTCGGTTGGACGAGCAGTACTTC,CASTPGGSRLDEQYF
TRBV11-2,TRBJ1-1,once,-,TGTGCCAGCAGCCAGACAGGTCGGAACACTGAAGCTTTCTTT,CASSQTGRNTEAFF
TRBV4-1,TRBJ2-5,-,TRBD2,TGCGCCAGCAGCCAAGATTCGGCGGGAGCGGAGACCCAGTACTTC,CASSQDSAGAETQYF